Listed here are 8 T cell receptor beta chains from one sample, sequenced in a study of monozygotic twins with inflammatory bowel disease. TCRdb processed the 5' RACE reads again and assigns one entry to each CDR3 protein, with no DNA. The sample data list 90,000 to 110,000 distinct CDR3 sequences. Material for sequencing was blood. Receptor source: a human donor with ulcerative colitis or Crohn's disease, or a healthy co-twin of an affected twin (not recorded which).

The chain couples TRBV7-2 to TRBJ1-1. This CDR3 comprises 16 residues. The V gene's germline CDR1 is SGHTA and CDR2 FQGNSA. The CDR3 sequence: CASTKGGGGFGTEAFF.

This rearrangement joins TRBV27 to TRBJ1-6. The CDR3 loop spans 13 amino acids. Germline values: CDR1 MNHEY, CDR2 SMNVEV (reference sequence). The CDR3 spells CASSLEGDSPLHF.

The chain links TRBV5-1 to TRBJ1-5. Germline assignment: CDR1 SGHRS and CDR2 YFSETQ. The CDR3 has 16 residues. Here the CDR3 reads CASSLDVRGGNQPQHF.

The chain joins TRBV7-9 to TRBJ1-1; the TCRdb call, TRBD1, lacks DNA for checking. The CDR3 totals 14 residues. CDR1 and CDR2 from the germline V gene are SEHNR and FQNEAQ (reference sequence). The CDR3 sequence is CASSLVRGNTEAFF.

J is TRBJ2-3 and V is TRBV6-5; TCRdb gives TRBD1 as the D gene, but with no DNA this cannot be confirmed. This CDR3 spans 17 amino acids. Germline CDR1 is MNHEY and CDR2 is SVGAGI. CDR3 residues: CASSYLVIGGSTDTQYF.

The rearrangement uses TRBV19 and TRBJ1-6; the TCRdb call, TRBD1, lacks DNA for checking. Germline assignment: CDR1 LNHDA and CDR2 SQIVND (reference sequence). This CDR3 has 13 residues. CDR3 protein: CASTRDRGSPLHF.

V usage is TRBV6-2 or TRBV6-3 and J usage is TRBJ2-1; there is no DNA to check the TCRdb D call of TRBD1. The CDR3 has 18 amino acids. The germline gives CDR1 MNHEY, CDR2 SVGEGT. CDR3 sequence reads: CASSYNRRGGPSYNEQFF.

The genes are TRBV5-4 and TRBJ2-3; there is no DNA to check the TCRdb D call of TRBD2. In germline, CDR1 is SGHNT, CDR2 YYREEE (reference sequence). The CDR3 is 15 residues long. The CDR3 loop reads CASSSLTSGPDTQYF.